The clone carrying this T cell receptor (beta chain) was seen at least ten times. Its antigen is currently unknown. TCRdb fed the 5' RACE reads into MiXCR, producing one record per CDR3 protein. The sample yields about 88,000 distinct CDR3 sequences, around 3.3% seen once. The CDR3 is 14 amino acids. The germline gives CDR1 SEHNR, CDR2 FQNEAQ (reference sequence). Trimming stripped 1 base from V and 8 bases from J, with 9 bases between. Unsorted libraries were prepared from 2 million PBMCs held at -80 C. This sample was taken from a study of neurological immune-mediated disorders. Study-wide findings and caveats: The study found the most TCR clonal expansion in HTLV-1-associated myelopathy and the least in multiple sclerosis, below healthy controls.

Sequenced input: PBMCs. The rearrangement uses TRBV7-9 and TRBJ1-6, with D maybe TRBD1 (5 bases). This sequence originates from a woman aged 18-29 years with multiple sclerosis. This CDR3 reads CASSLEARDSPLHF. CDR3 DNA sequence: TGTGCCAGCAGCTTAGAAGCCAGGGATTCACCCCTCCACTTT.